The 29 T cell receptor beta chains given below trace back to one sample, sequenced in a study of Siglec-9 on CD8 T cells in melanoma. Data came from immunoSEQ multiplex PCR; TCRdb stores just in-frame clones and leaves some out. The data hold 36,000 or so clones, with about 86% observed a single time. Source material: Siglec-9- CD8+ T cells sorted from blood. Every receptor here comes from a human donor in good health.

This rearrangement joins TRBV6-6 to TRBJ2-1; D is unclear. V was pared by 5 bases and J by 0 bases, with 8 bases between. The CDR3 has 14 amino acids. Germline assignment: CDR1 MNHNY and CDR2 SVGAGI (reference sequence). This CDR3 reads CASSHLSSYNEQFF. CDR3 nucleotide sequence: TGTGCCAGCAGTCACCTGAGCTCCTACAATGAGCAGTTCTTC.

The gene calls are TRBV28 and TRBJ2-2, with D perhaps given as TRBD1 or TRBD2 (6 bases each). The germline gives CDR1 MDHEN, CDR2 SYDVKM. This CDR3 spans 15 amino acids. Trimming took off 10 bases at V and 4 bases at J, with 19 bases between the two ends. CDR3 region: CATLLGGRVTGELFF. CDR3 bases: TGTGCCACCCTCTTAGGGGGGCGGGTCACCGGGGAGCTGTTTTTT.

The gene calls are TRBV7-9 and TRBJ2-5, with D possibly being TRBD1 (6 bases). The V end was cut by 8 bases, the J end by 10 bases, with 23 bases between. The CDR3 has 14 amino acids. Germline V gene lookup returns CDR1 SEHNR and CDR2 FQNEAQ (reference sequence). The CDR3 region is CASGYRQAPRFQYF. The CDR3 DNA reads TGTGCCAGCGGCTACAGACAGGCCCCAAGGTTCCAGTACTTC.

The chain carries TRBV27 and TRBJ1-2, with 7 nucleotides matching TRBD1. Trimming took 2 bases from V and 4 from J; bases not matched to a gene: 4. This CDR3 has 14 amino acids. Looked up from germline, CDR1 is MNHEY and CDR2 is SMNVEV (reference sequence). As DNA, the CDR3 is TGTGCCAGCAGTTTAGAAGGACAGGCCTATGGCTACACCTTC. It codes for CASSLEGQAYGYTF.

Worth noting for this clone: Germline and junction disagree at one end, which may indicate a read error. Other DNA sequences from this sample encode an identical CDR3 as well. This chain joins TRBV6-1 and TRBJ1-1, with TRBD1 as a possible D gene (6 bases). This CDR3 is 15 amino acids long. CDR1 MNHNS and CDR2 SASEGT come from the germline V gene. The CDR3 here is CASRNRVDGNTEAFF. CDR3 nucleotides: TGTGCCAGCAGAAACAGGGTTGACGGGAACACTGAAGCTTTCTTC.

The genes are TRBV11-2 and TRBJ2-5; 9 bases map to TRBD2. The CDR3 is made up of 18 amino acids. Trimming cost V 0 bases and J 2 bases; bases outside gene matches: 10. The V gene's germline CDR1 is SGHAT and CDR2 FQNNGV. In DNA form, the CDR3 reads TGTGCCAGCAGCTTAGATCCCCGACTAGCGGTGAGACAAGAGACCCAGTACTTC. This codes for CASSLDPRLAVRQETQYF.

This clone occurred a few times. This chain connects TRBV4-1 to TRBJ2-1; 8 positions match TRBD2. The germline gives CDR1 MGHRA, CDR2 YSYEKL. CDR3 length: 18 amino acids. J was trimmed by 3 bases and V by 3 bases; bases with no gene match: 13. The DNA for the CDR3 is TGCGCCAGCAGCCACATCGCCTCACTAGCGGACAACTACAATGAGCAGTTCTTC. Translating it yields CASSHIASLADNYNEQFF.

This clone was counted a few times. The chain combines TRBV7-6 with TRBJ1-5, with D perhaps TRBD1 (5 bases). The germline V gene has CDR1 SGHVS and CDR2 FNYEAQ. Trimming took off 5 bases at V and 3 bases at J, with 14 bases between the two ends. This CDR3 region has 15 residues. This CDR3 is CASSLGGLINQPQHF. In DNA form, the CDR3 reads TGTGCCAGCAGCCTCGGGGGTTTAATCAATCAGCCCCAGCATTTT.

The chain uses TRBV7-9 and TRBJ2-2; no firm D call. Germline V gene sequence: CDR1 SEHNR, CDR2 FQNEAQ (reference sequence). Trimming cost V 9 bases and J 4 bases, with 15 bases left between them. The CDR3 consists of 14 residues. The CDR3 region is CASNPSGSTGELFF. DNA of the CDR3: TGTGCCAGTAACCCTTCCGGGTCCACCGGGGAGCTGTTTTTT.

This chain joins TRBV19 and TRBJ2-7, with D possibly matching TRBD1 (5 bases). The V gene lost 4 bases and the J gene lost 2 bases, with 15 bases spanning the gap. The CDR3 extends over 15 amino acids. CDR1 is LNHDA, CDR2 SQIVND, per germline (reference sequence). The DNA of the CDR3 is TGTGCCAGTAGTACGCCAAGGACACCAACCTACGAGCAGTACTTC. Translated, it gives CASSTPRTPTYEQYF.

The rearrangement uses TRBV13 and TRBJ1-2; TRBD1 might be the D (5 bases). CDR1 PRHDT and CDR2 FYEKMQ come from the germline V gene (reference sequence). This CDR3 has 15 amino acids. Trimming cost V 1 base and J 8 bases, with 17 bases left between them. CDR3 nucleotide sequence: TGTGCCAGCAGCTTAGTTTCCCTCCGGGGGGTCGGCTACACCTTC. Translated: CASSLVSLRGVGYTF.

The gene calls are TRBV14 and TRBJ2-3; D remains ambiguous. Trimming stripped 4 bases from V and 2 bases from J, with 4 bases between. In germline, CDR1 is SGHDN, CDR2 FVKESK. This CDR3 has 12 amino acids. CDR3 protein: CASSPHTDTQYF. The DNA for the CDR3 is TGTGCCAGCAGCCCCCACACAGATACGCAGTATTTT.

The genes are TRBV4-1 and TRBJ2-3, with 8 bases lining up with TRBD2. This CDR3 comprises 14 residues. After removal of 6 bases from V and 2 bases from J, the junction contained 4 bases not matched to a gene. Per germline, CDR1 MGHRA and CDR2 YSYEKL. Written as DNA, the CDR3 is TGCGCCAGCAGTACTAGCGGAATCACAGATACGCAGTATTTT. This gives the protein CASSTSGITDTQYF.

The V call is TRBV30, the J call TRBJ1-1; D remains ambiguous. This CDR3 has 13 amino acids. Germline values: CDR1 GTSNPN, CDR2 SVGIG (reference sequence). Trimming removed 0 bases at V and 5 bases at J, with 10 bases between. CDR3 loop: CAWSVEGGTEAFF. CDR3 in DNA: TGTGCCTGGAGTGTGGAGGGTGGGACTGAAGCTTTCTTT.

The chain couples TRBV27 to TRBJ2-7, with 9 positions matching TRBD1. V shed 2 bases and J 5 bases; nucleotides not matched to a gene: 4. Germline CDR1 reads MNHEY; CDR2 reads SMNVEV (reference sequence). The CDR3 is 14 residues long. DNA for the CDR3: TGTGCCAGCAGTTTAAGGGGACAGGGAAACGAGCAGTACTTC. This encodes CASSLRGQGNEQYF.

This rearrangement joins TRBV10-1 to TRBJ2-2; D not resolved. V was shortened by 5 bases and J by 7 bases, with 11 bases between the two germline ends. The CDR3 consists of 13 residues. Germline CDR1 and CDR2: WNHNN and SYGVQD (reference sequence). The CDR3 DNA sequence: TGCGCCAGCAGTCAAAGGGATATCGGGGAGCTGTTTTTT. It is translated as CASSQRDIGELFF.

The chain is built from TRBV6-5 and TRBJ1-4; 7 bases line up with TRBD1. V trimming: 7 bases; J trimming: 6 bases; junction bases outside the gene matches: 8. The CDR3 consists of 14 residues. CDR1 and CDR2 from the germline V gene are MNHEY and SVGAGI. The CDR3 nucleotides are TGTGCCAGCACCCCCTCCGGACAGGATGAAAAACTGTTTTTT. It yields the protein CASTPSGQDEKLFF.

This clone was picked up one time. V gene TRBV10-3 combines with J gene TRBJ1-5; D possibly corresponds to TRBD1 (5 bases). The V and J ends lost 4 bases and 3 bases respectively, with 10 bases between them. CDR1 is ENHRY and CDR2 is SYGVKD in the germline V gene. The CDR3 sequence is 14 residues long. CDR3 coding DNA: TGTGCCATCAGTGTGGGGCAGAACAATCAGCCCCAGCATTTT. It encodes CAISVGQNNQPQHF.

The chain links TRBV29-1 to TRBJ2-3; TRBD2 agrees at 8 bases. CDR3 size: 15 residues. V dropped 6 bases and J dropped 1; count of bases not matched to a gene: 9. Germline lookup yields CDR1 SQVTM and CDR2 ANQGSEA. The CDR3, as DNA: TGCAGCGTCCGGTCTACTAGCGGAGGCACAGATACGCAGTATTTT. This encodes CSVRSTSGGTDTQYF.

The chain combines TRBV7-6 with TRBJ2-5; 10 positions agree with TRBD1. This CDR3 region has 16 residues. The V gene's germline CDR1 is SGHVS and CDR2 FNYEAQ. J gave up 5 bases and V 4 bases, and 10 bases lay outside the gene matches. The CDR3 region has the DNA TGTGCCAGCAGCTCGATGACAGGGGGCAGCGTGGAGACCCAGTACTTC. Residues: CASSSMTGGSVETQYF.

The V and J genes are TRBV28 and TRBJ2-7; TRBD2 agrees at 10 bases. The ends lost 4 bases at V and 4 bases at J; junction bases unmatched: 16. CDR1 and CDR2 from the germline V gene are MDHEN and SYDVKM. The CDR3 covers 18 residues. This CDR3 reads CASSSTGLAGAPIYEQYF. CDR3 sequence (DNA): TGTGCCAGCAGTTCCACAGGGCTAGCGGGAGCCCCAATATACGAGCAGTACTTC.

This clone has more than one count but fewer than ten. The rearrangement joins TRBV13 to TRBJ2-6; TRBD1 aligns across 10 bases. The junction had 11 bases not matched to a gene; V was cut back by 5 bases and J by 4 bases. Germline lookup yields CDR1 PRHDT and CDR2 FYEKMQ (reference sequence). CDR3 length: 18 residues. CDR3 in amino acids: CASSSGTGDQRGANVLTF. The DNA of the CDR3 is TGTGCCAGCAGCAGCGGGACAGGGGACCAACGCGGGGCCAACGTCCTGACTTTC.

The chain carries TRBV20-1 and TRBJ1-1; D call uncertain. The V and J ends lost 3 bases and 10 bases respectively, with 12 bases between them. Looked up from germline, CDR1 is DFQATT and CDR2 is SNEGSKA (reference sequence). This CDR3 region has 11 residues. This CDR3 reads CSARPKYPAFF. The CDR3 DNA follows: TGCAGTGCTAGGCCCAAGTACCCAGCTTTCTTT.

The CDR3 nucleotides are TGTGCCAGCAGCTTAACAGGGGCAGGGGATCAGCCCCAGCATTTT. Protein: CASSLTGAGDQPQHF. This rearrangement joins TRBV7-9 to TRBJ1-5; 7 bases agree with TRBD1. The germline V gene encodes CDR1 SEHNR and CDR2 FQNEAQ (reference sequence). The CDR3 spans 15 residues. Unmatched junction bases numbered 6, after V lost 2 bases and J lost 5 bases.

The chain links TRBV30 to TRBJ2-1, with 8 positions matching TRBD1. The trim removed 1 base at V and 7 bases at J, leaving 6 bases unmatched. This CDR3 contains 14 residues. Looked up from germline, CDR1 is GTSNPN and CDR2 is SVGIG (reference sequence). The CDR3 region is CAWSDRGYVNEQFF. The CDR3 DNA sequence: TGTGCCTGGAGTGACAGGGGGTATGTTAATGAGCAGTTCTTC.

The rearrangement joins TRBV6-1 to TRBJ2-7; D remains ambiguous. The CDR3 length is 15 residues. The V gene's germline CDR1 is MNHNS and CDR2 SASEGT. V shed 6 bases and J shed 3 bases, with 18 bases lying between them. The CDR3 sequence is CASRKTGIVFYEQYF. The CDR3 nucleotides read TGTGCCAGCAGAAAGACTGGCATTGTTTTCTACGAGCAGTACTTC.

In DNA, the CDR3 is TGTGCCAGCAGCCTTGGACAGGAATTGATGGTTGATGGCTACACCTTC. It codes for CASSLGQELMVDGYTF. J is TRBJ1-2 and V is TRBV7-9, with 7 nucleotides matching TRBD1. The germline gives CDR1 SEHNR, CDR2 FQNEAQ (reference sequence). CDR3 length: 16 residues. V trimming: 5 bases; J trimming: 6 bases; junction bases outside the gene matches: 15.

This sequence joins TRBV12-5 and TRBJ2-5; 9 bases fit TRBD1. The CDR3 contains 14 residues. CDR1 and CDR2 (germline): LGHNT, FRNRAP. V lost 5 bases to trimming and J lost 2 bases; unmatched junction nucleotides: 3. The CDR3 loop is CASGLGTGQETQYF. In DNA form, the CDR3 reads TGTGCTAGTGGTCTAGGGACAGGGCAAGAGACCCAGTACTTC.

This clone was counted a single time. The rearrangement joins TRBV2 to TRBJ2-1; 12 positions match TRBD2. V was clipped by 5 bases and J by 8 bases; unmatched bases: 7. The CDR3 has 15 amino acids. The germline gives CDR1 SNHLY, CDR2 FYNNEI. The CDR3 spells CASSPLAGGPDEQFF. CDR3 sequence (DNA): TGTGCCAGCAGTCCCCTAGCGGGAGGGCCCGATGAGCAGTTCTTC.